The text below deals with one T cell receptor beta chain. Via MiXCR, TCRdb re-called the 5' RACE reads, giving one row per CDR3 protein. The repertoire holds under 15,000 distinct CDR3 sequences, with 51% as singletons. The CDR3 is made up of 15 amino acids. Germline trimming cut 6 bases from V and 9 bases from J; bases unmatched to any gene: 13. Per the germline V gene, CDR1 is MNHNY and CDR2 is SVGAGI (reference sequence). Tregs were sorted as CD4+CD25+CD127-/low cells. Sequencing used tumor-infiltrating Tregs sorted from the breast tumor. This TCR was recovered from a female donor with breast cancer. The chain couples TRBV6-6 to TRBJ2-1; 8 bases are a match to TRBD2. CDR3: CASRPPHGTSSEQFF. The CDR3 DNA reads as TGTGCCAGCAGGCCACCCCACGGGACTAGTAGTGAGCAGTTCTTC.